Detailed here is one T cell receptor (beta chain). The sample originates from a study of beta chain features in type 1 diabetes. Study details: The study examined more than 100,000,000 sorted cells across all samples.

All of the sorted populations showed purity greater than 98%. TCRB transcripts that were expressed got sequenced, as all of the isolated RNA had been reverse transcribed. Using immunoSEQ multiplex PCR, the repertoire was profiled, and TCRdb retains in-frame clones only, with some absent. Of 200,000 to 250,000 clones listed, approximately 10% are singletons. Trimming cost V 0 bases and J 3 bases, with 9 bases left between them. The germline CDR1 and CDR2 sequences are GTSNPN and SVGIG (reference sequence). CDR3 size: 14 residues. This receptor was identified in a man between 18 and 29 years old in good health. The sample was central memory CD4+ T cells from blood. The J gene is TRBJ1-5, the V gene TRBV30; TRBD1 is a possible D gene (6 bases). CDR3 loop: CAWSVSGANQPQHF. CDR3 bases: TGTGCCTGGAGTGTTTCGGGGGCCAATCAGCCCCAGCATTTT.